This passage covers 10 T cell receptor beta chains from one sample sequenced in a study of blood T cell repertoires in COVID-19. The method was immunoSEQ multiplex PCR; TCRdb's version includes in-frame clones alone and lacks a portion of them. The sample holds under 200,000 clones, around 77% seen once. What was sequenced was peripheral blood. The receptors originated from a man between 65 and 79 years old with active or convalescent COVID-19.

In this sample, this clone turned up once. J is TRBJ1-4 and V is TRBV14; possible D gene TRBD1, 5 bases. V lost 4 bases to trimming and J lost 8 bases, with 14 bases between them. Germline CDR1 is SGHDN and CDR2 is FVKESK. The CDR3 is 14 residues long. The CDR3 region is CASSRSGGKEKLFF. The CDR3 nucleotides read TGTGCCAGCAGCCGATCTGGGGGGAAGGAAAAACTGTTTTTT.

The rearrangement joins TRBV6-5 to TRBJ2-3, with a possible D match to TRBD2 (5 bases). Germline V gene data show CDR1 as MNHEY and CDR2 as SVGAGI. The V end was cut by 0 bases, the J end by 0 bases, with 7 bases between. The CDR3 runs 15 residues. DNA of the CDR3: TGTGCCAGCAGTTACTCGAGGACTAGCACAGATACGCAGTATTTT. The encoded protein is CASSYSRTSTDTQYF.

The chain combines TRBV6-5 with TRBJ1-2; TRBD1 is a possible D gene (6 bases). The CDR3 is 14 residues long. V was trimmed by 8 bases and J by 5 bases, leaving 18 bases between them. Germline CDR1 is MNHEY and CDR2 is SVGAGI. The CDR3 loop reads CASAWTVSPYGYTF. In nucleotides, the CDR3 is TGTGCCAGCGCTTGGACAGTCTCTCCTTATGGCTACACCTTC.

The chain recombines TRBV4-3 with TRBJ2-5, with 10 bases matching TRBD2. The CDR3 sequence is 16 residues long. Germline-derived CDR1 and CDR2 are LGHNA and YSLEER. Germline trimming cut 0 bases from V and 0 bases from J; bases unmatched to any gene: 1. The CDR3 DNA reads as TGCGCCAGCAGCCAAGATAGCGGGGGGTACCAAGAGACCCAGTACTTC. Its translation is CASSQDSGGYQETQYF.

This clone was counted once. In DNA form, the CDR3 reads TGTGCCAGCAGCGACCCTTCGGGTAGCGGAGAGGGCAATGAGCAGTTCTTC. Encoded protein: CASSDPSGSGEGNEQFF. The chain has TRBV9 and TRBJ2-1, with D perhaps matching TRBD2 (6 bases). The V end lost 3 bases, the J end lost 6 bases, and 22 bases lay between the germline ends. Per the germline V gene, CDR1 is SGDLS and CDR2 is YYNGEE. The CDR3 has 17 amino acids.

The J gene is TRBJ2-7, the V gene TRBV10-1, with 8 bases aligning to TRBD2. Germline V gene data show CDR1 as WNHNN and CDR2 as SYGVQD (reference sequence). The CDR3 is made up of 13 amino acids. V lost 11 bases and J lost 0; bases outside the gene matches: 6. The CDR3 reads CAPLAGSSYEQYF. The CDR3 DNA follows: TGCGCCCCCTTAGCGGGATCCTCCTACGAGCAGTACTTC.

J is TRBJ1-5 and V is TRBV19; TRBD1 might be the D (6 bases). This CDR3 is 15 amino acids long. Germline-derived CDR1 and CDR2 are LNHDA and SQIVND (reference sequence). V gave up 2 bases and J gave up 2 bases, with 10 bases separating them. CDR3 sequence reads: CASSIISGGNQPQHF. The CDR3 DNA reads as TGTGCCAGTAGTATAATCTCAGGGGGCAATCAGCCCCAGCATTTT.

CDR3 sequence (DNA): TGTGCCAGCAGCTCATCCCGCCAGGGGACTGAAGCTTTCTTT. Encoded protein: CASSSSRQGTEAFF. The J gene is TRBJ1-1, the V gene TRBV11-2; possible D gene TRBD1, 6 bases. Trimming cost V 4 bases and J 5 bases, with 14 bases left between them. The CDR3 is 14 amino acids. Germline V gene data show CDR1 as SGHAT and CDR2 as FQNNGV.

This chain joins TRBV11-2 and TRBJ2-7; TRBD1 matches at 7 bases. Germline loops: CDR1 SGHAT, CDR2 FQNNGV. The length of the CDR3 is 15 residues. With V trimmed by 5 bases and J by 0 bases, 7 bases remained unmatched. CDR3 sequence: CASSQNRDSSYEQYF. DNA for the CDR3: TGTGCCAGCAGCCAGAACCGGGACAGCTCCTACGAGCAGTACTTC.

The genes are TRBV24-1 and TRBJ1-2; D is unresolved. Germline CDR1 and CDR2: KGHDR and SFDVKD. The CDR3 is made up of 14 amino acids. V shed 7 bases and J shed 4 bases, with 15 bases lying between them. CDR3 protein: CATRWEEKIYGYTF. The CDR3 DNA reads as TGTGCCACCAGGTGGGAGGAGAAGATCTATGGCTACACCTTC.